What follows is one TCR beta chain and its context. No cognate antigen has been identified for it. No much larger clonotype is one base removed from it; base qualities were not supplied. Each collaborating institution followed its own protocols to collect whole blood in K2EDTA tubes. For TCRbeta analysis, collaborators shipped samples as frozen whole blood, isolated PBMCs, or DNA extracted from either of those sample types. These data originate in a study of blood T cell repertoires in COVID-19 (dated by TCRdb to the early 2020s). The study in broad terms: Collaborator samples came from the United States, Italy and Spain and covered acute and convalescent phases of COVID-19. The material from the prospective study consisted of cDNA or gDNA derived from T cells, B-cell-depleted T cells, or PBMCs. Deeply sampled blood TCRbeta repertoires from subjects exposed to, actively infected with, or recovered from COVID-19 were included in the dataset. The repertoires were released in a freely available public database meant as a resource for research on the immune response to SARS-CoV-2. Samples were obtained from the ongoing ImmuneRACE study (first 160 participants) and from 1,254 subjects provided by 6 global collaborators. Sample metadata almost always included a de-identified subject ID, COVID-19 status, age in years and sex. Where available, HLA class I and class II types were taken from metadata supplied by the sample provider and were not determined by assay-based typing. The study at large found these results: How much clinical and demographic metadata was included differed by source and by participant, and the metadata was provided uncurated.

CDR1 and CDR2 (SEHNR, FQNEAQ) derive from the germline V gene (reference sequence). The CDR3, cysteine through phenylalanine, is 13 amino acids long. The retained sequence is limited to the CDR3, 39 bases, with the frame set at the first base. V gives up 2 bases and J gives up 5 bases, and the segment between their germline ends measures 7 bases. The immunoSEQ Assay, a bias-controlled multiplex PCR, was used to amplify TCRbeta CDR3 regions from genomic DNA. Under the source paper's analysis protocol: The number of nucleated cells in each sample was estimated from the amplification of reference gene primers within the assay. Sequence reads were collapsed and filtered to measure the absolute abundance of every unique TCRbeta CDR3 rearrangement. For each sample, productive Simpson clonality was calculated as the square root of Simpson's diversity index across productive rearrangements. Held by TCRdb, this immuneACCESS table contains in-frame sequences only and omits some clones. Under half of the omission traces to an unresolved V gene where checked; the cause of the rest is unknown. The V and J calls and clone size are taken from that table; D and trimming were inferred from the DNA. For this sample the table gives around 150,000 clones, of which more than 65% were detected only once. In total, the top ten clones hold 3% to 5% of the sample.

The material sequenced was peripheral blood. Here the chain combines TRBV7-9 and TRBJ2-1; the D gene identity is not certain. This clonotype was obtained from a woman aged 55 to 70 with acute or convalescent COVID-19. CDR3 sequence: CASSLRHNNEQFF. The nucleotides are TGTGCCAGCAGCTTAAGACACAACAATGAGCAGTTCTTC.